This paragraph covers one T cell receptor (beta chain) sequence. Its antigen remains unknown. These data come from a study of post-analysis software for immune sequencing data. Unique-molecular-identifier-tagged TCR beta cDNA libraries were used. TCRdb processed the PCR reads anew with MiXCR; each CDR3 protein has one entry. There are around 770,000 distinct CDR3 sequences in the sample; 40% to 55% occur only once, and around 4.7% lies in the top ten. Trimming cost V 1 base and J 5 bases; bases outside gene matches: 13. There are 17 residues in the CDR3. Germline assignment: CDR1 LGHNA and CDR2 YNFKEQ. Whole-study findings and limits: Clustering by F measure revealed strong co-clustering among samples prepared together in one batch. About five TRBV segments appeared more often in patients than in controls, and TRBV5-6, TRBV5-1 and TRBV20-1 were among these.

This chain uses TRBV4-2 with TRBJ2-7, with 8 bases aligning to TRBD2. The source material was blood. The origin of this receptor is a girl aged 10-17 years with multiple sclerosis. The CDR3 coding sequence is TGTGCCAGCAGCCAAGTATCAGCGGGAGTTATAAGCCACGAGCAGTACTTC. This gives the protein CASSQVSAGVISHEQYF.